The clone carrying this T cell receptor beta chain is termed large. As yet, its antigen is unknown. The source of the sample is a study of vaccination and CD4 T cells after COVID-19. At the level of the study: Overlapping peptides covering the spike proteins of SARS-CoV-2, HCoV-NL63, HCoV-OC43 and HCoV-229E were added to stimulate cells. Each control culture was treated with a CEFX pool, an HIV-1 Nef pool, or no peptide.

Losses at the gene ends were 7 bases for V and 0 bases for J; bases not matched to a gene: 2. Germline CDR1 MNHEY, CDR2 SVGEGT. The CDR3 loop spans 14 amino acids. Study-wide points: From around 19 to 38, the median of SARS-CoV-2-reactive clonotypes rose without reaching significance.

Regarding treatment: approximately 9-day PBMC culture with coronavirus spike peptide pools or control peptides (ViraFEST assay). PBMC cultures, at 1.5 million to 2.5 million cells per well, received about 9.4 IU/ml IL-2 and roughly 9 ug/ml peptide pools. Cultured CD4+ T-cell DNA underwent Oncomine TCR Beta short-read sequencing. TCRdb itself ran the PCR reads through MiXCR, one entry per CDR3 protein. The sample yields around 15,000 distinct CDR3 sequences, under 70% seen once. The clonotype comes from a human donor who had recovered from COVID-19. The chain combines TRBV6-2 or TRBV6-3 with TRBJ2-3; 9 bases agree with TRBD2. The sequencing input was CD4+ T cells from blood, cultured in vitro. CDR3: CASNLAGSTDTQYF. The CDR3 coding sequence is TGTGCCAGCAACCTAGCGGGAAGCACAGATACGCAGTATTTT.